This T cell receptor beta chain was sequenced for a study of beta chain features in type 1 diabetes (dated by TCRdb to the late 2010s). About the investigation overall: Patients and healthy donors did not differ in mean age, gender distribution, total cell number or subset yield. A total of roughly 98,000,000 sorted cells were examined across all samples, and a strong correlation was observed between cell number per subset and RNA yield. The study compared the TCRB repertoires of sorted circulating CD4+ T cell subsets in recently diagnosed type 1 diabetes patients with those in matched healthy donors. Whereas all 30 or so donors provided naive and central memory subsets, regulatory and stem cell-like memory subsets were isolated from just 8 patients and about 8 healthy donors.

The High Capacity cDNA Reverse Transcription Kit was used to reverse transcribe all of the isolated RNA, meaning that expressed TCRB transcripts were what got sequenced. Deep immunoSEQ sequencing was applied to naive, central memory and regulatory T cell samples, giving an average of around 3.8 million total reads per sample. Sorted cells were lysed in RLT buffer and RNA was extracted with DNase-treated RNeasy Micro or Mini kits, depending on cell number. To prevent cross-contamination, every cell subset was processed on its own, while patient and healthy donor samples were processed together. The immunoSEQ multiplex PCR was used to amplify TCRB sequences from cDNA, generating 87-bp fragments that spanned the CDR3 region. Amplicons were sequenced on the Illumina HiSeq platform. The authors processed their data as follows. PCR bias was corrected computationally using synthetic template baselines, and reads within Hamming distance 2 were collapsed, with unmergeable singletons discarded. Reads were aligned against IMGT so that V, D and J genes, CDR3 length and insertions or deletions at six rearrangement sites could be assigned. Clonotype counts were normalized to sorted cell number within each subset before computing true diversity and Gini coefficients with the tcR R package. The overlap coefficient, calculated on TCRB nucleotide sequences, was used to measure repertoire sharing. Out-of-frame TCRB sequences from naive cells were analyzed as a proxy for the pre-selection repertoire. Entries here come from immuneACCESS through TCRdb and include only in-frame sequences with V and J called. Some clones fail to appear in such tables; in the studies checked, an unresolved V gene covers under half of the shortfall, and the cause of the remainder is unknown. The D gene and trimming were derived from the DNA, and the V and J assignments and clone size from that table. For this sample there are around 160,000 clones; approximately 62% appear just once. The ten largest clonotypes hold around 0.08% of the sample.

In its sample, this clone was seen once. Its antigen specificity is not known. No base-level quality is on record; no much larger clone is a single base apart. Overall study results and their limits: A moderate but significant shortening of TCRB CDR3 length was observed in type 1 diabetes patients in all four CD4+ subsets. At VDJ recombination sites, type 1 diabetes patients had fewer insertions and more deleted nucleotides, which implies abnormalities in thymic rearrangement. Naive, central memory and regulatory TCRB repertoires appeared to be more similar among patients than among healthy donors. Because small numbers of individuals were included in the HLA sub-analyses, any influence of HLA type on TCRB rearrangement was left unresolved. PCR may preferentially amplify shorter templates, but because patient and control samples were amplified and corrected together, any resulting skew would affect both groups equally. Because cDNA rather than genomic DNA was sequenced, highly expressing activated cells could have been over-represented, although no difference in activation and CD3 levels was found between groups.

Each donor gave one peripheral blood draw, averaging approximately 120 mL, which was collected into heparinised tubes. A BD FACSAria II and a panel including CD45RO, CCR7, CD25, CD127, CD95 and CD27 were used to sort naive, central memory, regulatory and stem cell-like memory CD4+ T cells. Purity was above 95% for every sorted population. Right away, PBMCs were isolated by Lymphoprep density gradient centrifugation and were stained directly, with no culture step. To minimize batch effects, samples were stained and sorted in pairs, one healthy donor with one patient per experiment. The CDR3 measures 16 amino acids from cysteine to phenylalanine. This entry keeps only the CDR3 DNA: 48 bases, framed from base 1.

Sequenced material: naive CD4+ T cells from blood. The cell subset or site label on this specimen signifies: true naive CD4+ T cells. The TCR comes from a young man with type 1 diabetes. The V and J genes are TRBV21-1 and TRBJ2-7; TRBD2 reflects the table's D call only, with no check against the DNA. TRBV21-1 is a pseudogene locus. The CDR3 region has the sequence CASSLKGASGGYEQYF. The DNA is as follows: TGTGCCAGCAGCCTTAAAGGGGCTAGCGGGGGCTACGAGCAGTACTTC.